These T cell receptor beta chains were read from a single sample in a study of cytotoxic CD8 clonotypes in ibrutinib-treated CLL. The data were produced by immunoSEQ multiplex PCR, yet TCRdb's version contains in-frame clones alone and is incomplete. The sample yields about 140,000 clones, 76% seen once. Sequenced here: PBMCs, sampled after 24 months of ibrutinib treatment. Receptors originate from a human donor with chronic lymphocytic leukemia. Each CDR3 is given with its conserved first and last residue. D genes are given only for firm matches. Expanded clones are given a class, and other clones once, few, many or no size at all.

v_gene	d_gene	j_gene	abundance	CDR3nt	CDR3aa
TRBV6-5	NA	TRBJ2-2	once	TGTGCCAGCAGCCCCCCGGGGCTAGGCACCGGGGAGCTGTTTTTT	CASSPPGLGTGELFF
TRBV5-6	NA	TRBJ1-2	NA	TGTGCCAGCAGCTTGAGTCAGCTCTATGGCTACACCTTC	CASSLSQLYGYTF
TRBV5-6	TRBD2	TRBJ2-5	NA	TGTGCCAGCAGCGGAACGACTAGCGCCCAAGAGACCCAGTACTTC	CASSGTTSAQETQYF
TRBV2	NA	TRBJ2-7	NA	TGTGCCAGCGGGGATGGGGCCGGGGGCGAGCAGTACTTC	CASGDGAGGEQYF
TRBV7-9	NA	TRBJ2-7	NA	TGTGCCAGCAGCTTAGGGGCGGGATGGCAGTACTTC	CASSLGAGWQYF
TRBV9	TRBD2	TRBJ2-5	NA	TGTGCCAGCAGCCCCGCAGCGGGGACTGCAGAGACCCAGTACTTC	CASSPAAGTAETQYF
TRBV10-3	NA	TRBJ2-5	NA	TGTGCCATCAGTGAGTCGAGAGAGACCCAGTACTTC	CAISESRETQYF
TRBV4-2	TRBD2	TRBJ2-7	NA	TGTGCCAGCAGCGGTGGCTACGGGACTAGCGGGATGGTCCCCTACGAGCAGTACTTC	CASSGGYGTSGMVPYEQYF
TRBV14	NA	TRBJ1-5	NA	TGTGCCAGCAGCCAGGGAGACGGCCATCAGCCCCAGCATTTT	CASSQGDGHQPQHF
TRBV4-2	TRBD2	TRBJ2-1	once	TGTGCCAGCAGCCCGAAGAGACTAGCAGCCTACAATGAGCAGTTCTTC	CASSPKRLAAYNEQFF
TRBV28	NA	TRBJ1-5	NA	TGTGCCAGCAGTCTGAGCTCGAGTCAGCCCCAGCATTTT	CASSLSSSQPQHF
TRBV7-9	NA	TRBJ2-2	NA	TGTGCCAGCAGCTTCCCCAGGAACACCGGGGAGCTGTTTTTT	CASSFPRNTGELFF
TRBV6-5	TRBD1	TRBJ1-6	NA	TGTGCCAGCAGACCCCCCGGGACAGCTAATTCACCCCTCCACTTT	CASRPPGTANSPLHF
TRBV7-3	TRBD1	TRBJ2-5	NA	TGTGCCAGCAGCTTAGGACAGGGGGGGACCCAGTACTTC	CASSLGQGGTQYF
TRBV19	NA	TRBJ2-7	NA	TGTGCCAGTAGCCCCGGGGCCGGCTACGAGCAGTACTTC	CASSPGAGYEQYF
TRBV6-6	NA	TRBJ2-1	NA	TGTGCCAGCCGTCGGATAAATAGCGCCCATGAGCAGTTCTTC	CASRRINSAHEQFF
TRBV9	NA	TRBJ1-2	NA	TGTGCCAGCACAGGGGACTGGGCCTATGGCTACACCTTC	CASTGDWAYGYTF
TRBV7-9	NA	TRBJ1-4	NA	TGTGCCAGCACCTTCGGAACGGGAAGTGAAAAACTGTTTTTT	CASTFGTGSEKLFF
TRBV5-1	NA	TRBJ1-2	NA	TGCGCCAGCAGCCCCGACACAGCTAACTATGGCTACACCTTC	CASSPDTANYGYTF
TRBV27	NA	TRBJ2-5	NA	TGTGCCAGCAGTACAAACAGGGTGAACCAGGAGACCCAGTACTTC	CASSTNRVNQETQYF
TRBV7-9	TRBD2	TRBJ2-7	NA	TGTGCCAGCAACCCTAGCGGGAGCCCCTACGAGCAGTACTTC	CASNPSGSPYEQYF
TRBV27	NA	TRBJ2-3	NA	TGTGCCAGCAGTTGGCGGACCTACACAGATACGCAGTATTTT	CASSWRTYTDTQYF
TRBV30	NA	TRBJ1-2	NA	TGTGCCTGGACCAATACTAACTATGGCTACACCTTC	CAWTNTNYGYTF
TRBV4-3	TRBD2	TRBJ2-3	NA	TGCGCCAGCAGCCACCTTCGCGGGGGGGGTACGCAGTATTTT	CASSHLRGGGTQYF
TRBV28	NA	TRBJ1-5	NA	TGTGCCAGCAAGGTGGGAAGCAATCAGCCCCAGCATTTT	CASKVGSNQPQHF
TRBV19	NA	TRBJ1-5	NA	TGTGCCAGTACCCCCCAGGTCGGGGATCAGCCCCAGCATTTT	CASTPQVGDQPQHF
TRBV21-1	NA	TRBJ2-1	NA	TGTGCCAGCAGCAAAGGTGACGGGTCAGGGTTCTTC	CASSKGDGSGFF
TRBV19	TRBD1	TRBJ2-7	NA	TGTGCCAGTAGTAAAACAGGGGGTTCCTACGAGCAGTACTTC	CASSKTGGSYEQYF
TRBV19	NA	TRBJ1-5	few	TGTGCCAGTAGCCCCGGATGGGGCAATCAGCCCCAGCATTTT	CASSPGWGNQPQHF
TRBV13	NA	TRBJ2-7	NA	TGTGCCAGCAGCTTAGGGGGATCGGTCGGCGAGCAGTACTTC	CASSLGGSVGEQYF
TRBV19	NA	TRBJ1-5	NA	TGTGCCAACAGGAAAGGGCCCCAGCATTTT	CANRKGPQHF
TRBV7-8	NA	TRBJ1-5	NA	TGTGCCAGCACCCTCTTGAGGGTCCATAAGGCCAGCAATCAGCCCCAGCATTTT	CASTLLRVHKASNQPQHF
TRBV5-1	NA	TRBJ1-2	once	TGCGCCAGCAGCTTGTGGCTCGGTGGCTACACCTTC	CASSLWLGGYTF
TRBV18	NA	TRBJ2-7	NA	TGTGCCAGCTCACCACGGGACCGTGTGAGCTCCTACGAGCAGTACTTC	CASSPRDRVSSYEQYF
TRBV5-8	NA	TRBJ2-2	NA	TGTGCCAGCAGCTTGGGGCCCGGCGCCGGGGAGCTGTTTTTT	CASSLGPGAGELFF
TRBV5-1	NA	TRBJ2-6	NA	TGCGCCAGCAGCCCGCCCCAGGGTTCTGGGGCCAACGTCCTGACTTTC	CASSPPQGSGANVLTF
TRBV6-5	NA	TRBJ2-6	NA	TGTGCCAGCAGCCATTCTGGGGCCAACGTCCTGACTTTC	CASSHSGANVLTF